The sequence of this TCR beta chain was determined in a study of response to subunit inactivated influenza vaccine. General study results and limits: Each seasonal influenza vaccination, the authors suggested, recruits few new T cells.

TCRdb ran MiXCR on the RT-PCR reads and lists one entry per CDR3 protein. In the table there are under 550,000 distinct CDR3 sequences, 7.2% of which are singletons. V trimming: 6 bases; J trimming: 7 bases; junction bases outside the gene matches: 9. The CDR3 runs 14 residues. The V gene's germline CDR1 is SNHLY and CDR2 FYNNEI. This clonotype was detected a few times. Its antigen is unidentified. The V and J genes are TRBV2 and TRBJ2-7, with 10 bases aligning to TRBD2. Sequenced material: PBMCs from blood, taken about 24 months after vaccination. This sequence was found in a man aged 45-69 years who received an inactivated influenza vaccine. The CDR3 coding sequence is TGTGCCAGCAGCCCGTCTAGCGGGAGTGGAGAGCAGTACTTC. Translation gives CASSPSSGSGEQYF.